These 13 T cell receptor beta chains originate from one sample sequenced in a study of T-cell memory formation after mild COVID-19. Via MiXCR, TCRdb re-called the 5' RACE reads, giving one row per CDR3 protein. This table holds around 400,000 distinct CDR3 sequences, around 24% found once. The sample consisted of PBMCs or a T cell subset sorted from them (not recorded which). The receptors come from an adult woman who had mild COVID-19 (a few samples of this study predate the infection). Cell type and time point are not known.

This clonotype was seen a handful of times. The chain recombines TRBV10-3 with TRBJ2-3, with a weak D call TRBD2 (6 bases). V lost 5 bases and J lost 1, with 10 bases in between. This CDR3 is 14 amino acids long. The germline V gene has CDR1 ENHRY and CDR2 SYGVKD. Here the CDR3 DNA reads TGTGCCATCAGTCTACTAGCAGGCACAGATACGCAGTATTTT. Its protein product is CAISLLAGTDTQYF.

This clonotype has more than one count but fewer than ten. This chain uses TRBV6-5 with TRBJ2-1; 9 nucleotides match TRBD2. The trim removed 4 bases at V and 2 bases at J, leaving 3 bases unmatched. The CDR3 is 15 residues long. Germline CDR1 and CDR2: MNHEY and SVGAGI. The DNA for the CDR3 is TGTGCCAGCAGTTTAGCGGGGGTTACCTACAATGAGCAGTTCTTC. Residues: CASSLAGVTYNEQFF.

The rearrangement links TRBV9 to TRBJ2-7; no reliable D call. With 4 bases removed from V and 6 bases from J, the gap between germline ends came to 11 bases. The CDR3 is 12 amino acids. CDR1 SGDLS and CDR2 YYNGEE come from the germline V gene. The CDR3 nucleotides are TGTGCCAGCAGCAAGATCGCAGGCGAGCAGTACTTC. Amino acids: CASSKIAGEQYF.

This clonotype was seen more than once but under ten times. The CDR3 DNA sequence: TGTGCCATCAGTGAAGACAGGGGGCGGATCGAGCAGTACTTC. The encoded protein is CAISEDRGRIEQYF. The chain links TRBV10-3 to TRBJ2-7, with TRBD1 matching over 10 bases. Germline loops: CDR1 ENHRY, CDR2 SYGVKD. This CDR3 contains 14 residues. Trimming removed 3 bases from V and 6 bases from J; junction bases left unmatched: 5.

This clonotype appeared a few times. This sequence joins TRBV6-4 and TRBJ2-1, with TRBD2 matching over 10 bases. Trimming removed 6 bases from V and 8 bases from J; junction bases left unmatched: 7. The CDR3 sequence is 14 residues long. The germline CDR1 and CDR2 sequences are MRHNA and SNTAGT. CDR3 sequence reads: CASSLAGEYDEQFF. The CDR3 DNA sequence: TGTGCCAGCAGCCTAGCGGGAGAATACGATGAGCAGTTCTTC.

The V call is TRBV15, the J call TRBJ2-3; D tentatively reads TRBD1 or TRBD2 (5 bases each). V lost 4 bases and J lost 4, with 21 bases in between. Germline V gene sequence: CDR1 LNHNV, CDR2 YYDKDF (reference sequence). The CDR3 extends over 17 amino acids. In nucleotides, the CDR3 is TGTGCCACCAGCATCGCCGGGGACGAGGTTTGGTCAGATACGCAGTATTTT. Its translation: CATSIAGDEVWSDTQYF.

The rearrangement joins TRBV14 to TRBJ1-4; no clear D. CDR3 length: 15 residues. CDR1 SGHDN and CDR2 FVKESK come from the germline V gene. Between the trimmed V and J ends, which lost 1 base and 7 bases, there was a span of 13 bases. CDR3 coding DNA: TGTGCCAGCAGCCAAGTGGCCGGGATGCCTGAAAAACTGTTTTTT. As protein: CASSQVAGMPEKLFF.

The chain has TRBV20-1 and TRBJ2-5; 7 nucleotides match TRBD1. V trimming: 6 bases; J trimming: 2 bases; junction bases outside the gene matches: 9. The length of the CDR3 is 14 residues. Germline assignment: CDR1 DFQATT and CDR2 SNEGSKA (reference sequence). In DNA, the CDR3 is TGCAGTGCCGAAACCCGACAGGGACAAGAGACCCAGTACTTC. Translating gives CSAETRQGQETQYF.

This clonotype has just a few counts. The CDR3 DNA reads as TGTGCCAGCAGCGTAGTGTACGGGGGGCCCTACAATGAGCAGTTCTTC. Translation gives CASSVVYGGPYNEQFF. V is TRBV9 and J is TRBJ2-1, with D possibly TRBD2 on 7 matching bases. The CDR3 is 16 amino acids. V lost 0 bases to trimming and J lost 2 bases, with 12 bases between them. Germline V gives CDR1 SGDLS, CDR2 YYNGEE.

This chain connects TRBV18 to TRBJ2-2, with D unresolved. Germline assignment: CDR1 KGHSH and CDR2 LQKENI. V lost 3 bases and J lost 7, with 9 bases in between. The CDR3 spans 13 residues. Here the CDR3 DNA reads TGTGCCAGCTCACCCAGGAATATCGGGGAGCTGTTTTTT. Translating gives CASSPRNIGELFF.

This clonotype has more than one count but fewer than ten. The chain has TRBV19 and TRBJ2-1, with 14 bases aligning to TRBD2. The CDR3 is made up of 15 amino acids. Germline CDR1 reads LNHDA; CDR2 reads SQIVND (reference sequence). V was clipped by 7 bases and J by 6 bases; unmatched bases: 5. This CDR3 is CASTLGLAGVNEQFF. CDR3 sequence (DNA): TGTGCCAGTACCCTGGGACTAGCGGGGGTCAATGAGCAGTTCTTC.

The chain links TRBV6-8 to TRBJ2-1; 10 nucleotides align to TRBD1. CDR1 and CDR2 from the germline V gene are MNHGY and SAAAGT. CDR3 length equals 13 residues. The ends lost 7 bases at V and 5 bases at J; junction bases unmatched: 2. This CDR3 reads CASTGTGDNEQFF. The CDR3 DNA sequence: TGTGCCAGCACCGGGACAGGGGACAATGAGCAGTTCTTC.

The J gene is TRBJ2-7, the V gene TRBV6-2 or TRBV6-3; unclear D gene. The germline CDR1 and CDR2 sequences are MNHEY and SVGEGT. The V end was cut by 4 bases, the J end by 2 bases, with 15 bases between. This CDR3 is built from 15 residues. CDR3 protein: CASSLRGDGAYEQYF. The CDR3 DNA follows: TGTGCCAGCAGTTTACGTGGGGATGGAGCCTACGAGCAGTACTTC.